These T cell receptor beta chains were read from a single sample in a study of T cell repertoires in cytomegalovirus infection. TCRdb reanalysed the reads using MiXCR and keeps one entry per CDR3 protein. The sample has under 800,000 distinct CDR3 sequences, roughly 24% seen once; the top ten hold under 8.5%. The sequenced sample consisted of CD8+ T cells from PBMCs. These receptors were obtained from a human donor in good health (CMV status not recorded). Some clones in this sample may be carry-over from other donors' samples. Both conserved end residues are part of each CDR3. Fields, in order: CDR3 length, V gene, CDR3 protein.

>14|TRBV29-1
CSVESGVLYNEQFF
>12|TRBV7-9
CASSDRGNEQFF
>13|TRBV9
CASSVDGGTEAFF
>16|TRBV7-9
CASSLYSQASTDTQYF
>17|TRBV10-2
CASSETGWDKKKYEQYF
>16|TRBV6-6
CASSNPGTEGSYEQYF
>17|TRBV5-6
CASSLELLRGANNEQFF
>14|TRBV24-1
CATSDTKDRDEAFF
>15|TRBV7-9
CASSLFLGTNTEAFF
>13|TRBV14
CASSQFRGDEQFF
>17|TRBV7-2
CASSLIGRGQVHYGYTF
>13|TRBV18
CASSLPGPVEQYF
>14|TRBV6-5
CASSYSGTGGEAFF
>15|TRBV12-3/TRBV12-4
CATLAPGGAFNEQFF
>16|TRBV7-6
CASSLAPGEDTDTQYF
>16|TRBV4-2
CASSQGGGAVSDTQYF
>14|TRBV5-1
CASSLDVGNTEAFF
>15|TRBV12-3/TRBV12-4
CASSWSGDSNEKLFF
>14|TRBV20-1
CSAREVAGSYEQYF
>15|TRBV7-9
CASSSPGARPYGYTF
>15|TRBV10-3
CAISLRGGNTDTQYF
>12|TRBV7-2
CASSSPRETQYF
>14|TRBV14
CASSQDSLRDTQYF
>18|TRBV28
CASSLPGGAHLIHYGYTF
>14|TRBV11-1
CASIKKGAGTEAFF
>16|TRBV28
CASRSTGTGIGETQYF